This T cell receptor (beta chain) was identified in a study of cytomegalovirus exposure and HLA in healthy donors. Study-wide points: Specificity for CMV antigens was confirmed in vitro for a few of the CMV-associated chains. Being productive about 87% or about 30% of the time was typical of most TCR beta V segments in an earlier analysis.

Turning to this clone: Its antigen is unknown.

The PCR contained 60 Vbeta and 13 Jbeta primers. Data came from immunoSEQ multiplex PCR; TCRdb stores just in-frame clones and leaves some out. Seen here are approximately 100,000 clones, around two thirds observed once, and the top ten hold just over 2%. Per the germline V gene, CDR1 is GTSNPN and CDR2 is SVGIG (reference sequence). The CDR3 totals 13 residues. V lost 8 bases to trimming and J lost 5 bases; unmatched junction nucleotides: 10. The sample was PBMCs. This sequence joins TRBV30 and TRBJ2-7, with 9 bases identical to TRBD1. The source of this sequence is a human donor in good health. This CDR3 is CARQQGAQNEQYF. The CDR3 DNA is TGTGCCAGACAACAGGGGGCGCAAAACGAGCAGTACTTC.